This T cell receptor (beta chain) was found in a study of human T cells and chemical hapten exposure. TCRdb ran MiXCR on the RACE reads and lists one entry per CDR3 protein. The repertoire holds about 82,000 distinct CDR3 sequences, roughly 13% seen once, with approximately 6.2% in the top ten. Trimming at V came to 2 bases and at J to 3 bases, leaving 9 bases not matched to a gene. The CDR3 totals 17 residues. Per germline, CDR1 SGHAT and CDR2 FQNNGV. Regarding time point: patch test 3, about 24 weeks after DPC sensitization. Treatment here: therapeutic diphenylcyclopropenone sensitization with weekly scalp DPC. This clonotype appeared many times.

The sequence was collected from a woman aged 50 to 60 with alopecia areata. Some clones in this sample may be carry-over from other donors' samples. The sample here was whole blood, taken in connection with sensitization to the hapten diphenylcyclopropenone (DPC). This chain joins TRBV11-2 and TRBJ2-7, with 11 bases lining up with TRBD2. The CDR3 DNA sequence: TGTGCCAGCAGCTTAACACTAGCGGGGGCGAATAGCTACGAGCAGTACTTC. Protein sequence: CASSLTLAGANSYEQYF.